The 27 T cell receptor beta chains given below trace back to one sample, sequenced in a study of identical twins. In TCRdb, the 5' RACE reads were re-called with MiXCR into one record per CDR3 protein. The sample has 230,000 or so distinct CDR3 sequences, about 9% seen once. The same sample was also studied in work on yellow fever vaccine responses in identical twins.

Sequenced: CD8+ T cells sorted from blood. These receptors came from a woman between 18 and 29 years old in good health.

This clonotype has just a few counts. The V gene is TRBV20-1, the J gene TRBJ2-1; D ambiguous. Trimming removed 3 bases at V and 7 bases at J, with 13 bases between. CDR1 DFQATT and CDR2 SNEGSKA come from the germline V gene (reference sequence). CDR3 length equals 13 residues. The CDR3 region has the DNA TGCAGTGCTAGTGTATCCGACTTGAATGAGCAGTTCTTC. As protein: CSASVSDLNEQFF.

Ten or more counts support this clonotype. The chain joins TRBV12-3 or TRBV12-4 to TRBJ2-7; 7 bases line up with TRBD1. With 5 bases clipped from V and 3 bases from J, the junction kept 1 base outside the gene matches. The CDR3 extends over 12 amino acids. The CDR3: CASSAGGYEQYF. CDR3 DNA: TGTGCCAGCAGTGCAGGGGGCTACGAGCAGTACTTC.

The CDR3 loop is CATSVDLAGEQFF. CDR3 coding DNA: TGTGCCACCAGTGTGGATTTAGCGGGTGAGCAGTTCTTC. The chain recombines TRBV24-1 with TRBJ2-1, with TRBD2 matching 7 bases. Germline CDR1 KGHDR, CDR2 SFDVKD. The CDR3 is 13 residues long. Trimming cost V 5 bases and J 9 bases; bases outside gene matches: 6.

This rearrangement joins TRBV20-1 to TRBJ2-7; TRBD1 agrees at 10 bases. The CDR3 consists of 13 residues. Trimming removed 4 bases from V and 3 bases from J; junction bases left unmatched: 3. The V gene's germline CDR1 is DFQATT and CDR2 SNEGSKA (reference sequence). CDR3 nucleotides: TGCAGTGCTAAAAGGACAGGGGGCTACGAGCAGTACTTC. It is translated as CSAKRTGGYEQYF.

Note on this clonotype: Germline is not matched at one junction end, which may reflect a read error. CDR3 region: CAISFGPQDEQFF. In DNA form, the CDR3 reads TGTGCCATCAGCTTCGGGCCCCAGGATGAGCAGTTCTTC. The chain employs TRBV5-6 and TRBJ2-1; D unclear. The germline gives CDR1 SGHDT, CDR2 YYEEEE. The CDR3 has 13 amino acids.

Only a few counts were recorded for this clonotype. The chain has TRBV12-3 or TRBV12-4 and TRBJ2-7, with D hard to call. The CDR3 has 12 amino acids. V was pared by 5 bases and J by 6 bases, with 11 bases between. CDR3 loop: CASSLGAAEQYF. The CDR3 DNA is TGTGCCAGCAGTCTCGGTGCGGCCGAGCAGTACTTC.

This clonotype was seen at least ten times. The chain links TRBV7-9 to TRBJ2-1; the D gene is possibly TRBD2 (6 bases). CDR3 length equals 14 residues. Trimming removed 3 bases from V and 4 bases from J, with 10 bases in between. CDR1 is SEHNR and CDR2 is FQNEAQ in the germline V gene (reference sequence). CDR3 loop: CASSFPSEYNEQFF. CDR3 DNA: TGTGCCAGCAGCTTCCCTAGCGAATACAATGAGCAGTTCTTC.

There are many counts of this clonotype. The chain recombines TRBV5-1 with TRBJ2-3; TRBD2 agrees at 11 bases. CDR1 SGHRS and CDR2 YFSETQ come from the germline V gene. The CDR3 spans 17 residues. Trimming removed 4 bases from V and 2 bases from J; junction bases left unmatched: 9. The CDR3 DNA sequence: TGCGCCAGCAGCGAAATTAGCGGGAGGGAACCCACAGATACGCAGTATTTT. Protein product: CASSEISGREPTDTQYF.

The CDR3 loop reads CSASVGRGSYEQYF. CDR3 sequence (DNA): TGCAGTGCTAGCGTTGGCAGGGGATCCTACGAGCAGTACTTC. The chain combines TRBV20-1 with TRBJ2-7, with a possible D match to TRBD1 (6 bases). Trimming left V 3 bases short and J 1 base short, with 13 bases between. The germline gives CDR1 DFQATT, CDR2 SNEGSKA (reference sequence). The CDR3 is 14 amino acids.

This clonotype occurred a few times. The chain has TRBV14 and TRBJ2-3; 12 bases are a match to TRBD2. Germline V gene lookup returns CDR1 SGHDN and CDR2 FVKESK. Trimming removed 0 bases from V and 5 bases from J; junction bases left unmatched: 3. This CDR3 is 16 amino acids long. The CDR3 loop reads CASSQDWGLAGDTQYF. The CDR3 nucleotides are TGTGCCAGCAGCCAAGATTGGGGACTAGCGGGAGATACGCAGTATTTT.

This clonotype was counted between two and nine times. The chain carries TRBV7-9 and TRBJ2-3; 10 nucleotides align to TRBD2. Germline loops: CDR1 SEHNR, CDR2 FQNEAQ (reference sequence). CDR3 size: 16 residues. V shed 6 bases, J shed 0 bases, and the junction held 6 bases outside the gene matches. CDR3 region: CASSTLAGASTDTQYF. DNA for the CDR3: TGTGCCAGCAGTACCCTAGCGGGGGCTAGCACAGATACGCAGTATTTT.

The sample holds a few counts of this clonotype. The CDR3 region is CASSTYQGSNIQYF. The CDR3, as DNA: TGTGCCAGCAGCACCTATCAGGGGTCGAACATTCAGTACTTC. The chain recombines TRBV7-9 with TRBJ2-4; TRBD1 is a possible D gene (6 bases). Trimming stripped 5 bases from V and 7 bases from J, with 15 bases between. Looked up from germline, CDR1 is SEHNR and CDR2 is FQNEAQ (reference sequence). The CDR3 is 14 residues long.

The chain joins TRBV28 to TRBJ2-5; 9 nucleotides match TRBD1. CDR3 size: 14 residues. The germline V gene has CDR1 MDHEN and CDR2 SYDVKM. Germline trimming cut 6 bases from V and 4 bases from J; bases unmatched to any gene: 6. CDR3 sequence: CASRPDRGTETQYF. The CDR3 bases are TGTGCCAGCAGACCTGACAGGGGGACAGAGACCCAGTACTTC.

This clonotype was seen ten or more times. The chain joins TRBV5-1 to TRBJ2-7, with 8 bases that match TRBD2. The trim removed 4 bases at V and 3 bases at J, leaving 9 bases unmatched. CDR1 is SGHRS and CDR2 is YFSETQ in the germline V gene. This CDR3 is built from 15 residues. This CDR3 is CASSLKAGVYYEQYF. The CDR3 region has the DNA TGCGCCAGCAGCCTAAAAGCGGGGGTTTACTACGAGCAGTACTTC.

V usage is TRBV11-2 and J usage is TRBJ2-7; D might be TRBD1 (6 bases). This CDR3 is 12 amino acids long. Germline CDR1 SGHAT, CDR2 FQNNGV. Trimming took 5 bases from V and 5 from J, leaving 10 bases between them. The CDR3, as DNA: TGTGCCAGCAGCCGTTACAGGGACGAGCAGTACTTC. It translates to CASSRYRDEQYF.

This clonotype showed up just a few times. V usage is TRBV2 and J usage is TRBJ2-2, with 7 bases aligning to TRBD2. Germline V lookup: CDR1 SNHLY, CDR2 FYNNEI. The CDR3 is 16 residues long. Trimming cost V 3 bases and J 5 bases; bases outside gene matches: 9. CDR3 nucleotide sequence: TGTGCCAGCAGTGATCTGGGAGGGCTCCGGACCGGGGAGCTGTTTTTT. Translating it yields CASSDLGGLRTGELFF.

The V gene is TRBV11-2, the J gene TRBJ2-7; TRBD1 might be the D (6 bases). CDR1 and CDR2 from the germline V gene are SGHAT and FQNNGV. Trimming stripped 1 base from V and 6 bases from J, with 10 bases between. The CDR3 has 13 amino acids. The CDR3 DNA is TGTGCCAGCAGCTTAGGGCACAGGGCCGAGCAGTACTTC. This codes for CASSLGHRAEQYF.

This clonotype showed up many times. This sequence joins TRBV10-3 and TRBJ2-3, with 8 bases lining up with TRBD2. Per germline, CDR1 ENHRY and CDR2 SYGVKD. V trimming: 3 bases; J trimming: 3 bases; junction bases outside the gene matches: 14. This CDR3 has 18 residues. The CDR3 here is CAISDSREGPVMTDTQYF. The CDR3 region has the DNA TGTGCCATCAGTGACTCCCGGGAGGGCCCCGTGATGACAGATACGCAGTATTTT.

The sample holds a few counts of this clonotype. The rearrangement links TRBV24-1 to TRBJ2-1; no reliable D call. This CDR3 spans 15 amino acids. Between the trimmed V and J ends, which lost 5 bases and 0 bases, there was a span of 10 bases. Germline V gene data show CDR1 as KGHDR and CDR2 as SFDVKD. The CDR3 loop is CATSVATSSYNEQFF. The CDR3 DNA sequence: TGTGCCACCAGTGTGGCTACGAGCTCCTACAATGAGCAGTTCTTC.

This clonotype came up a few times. The CDR3 is CASSLVGGEQFF. In DNA, the CDR3 is TGTGCCAGCAGCTTAGTGGGGGGTGAGCAGTTCTTC. The chain combines TRBV7-9 with TRBJ2-1; D is perhaps TRBD2 (6 bases). The germline V gene has CDR1 SEHNR and CDR2 FQNEAQ (reference sequence). The CDR3 totals 12 residues. Trimming removed 1 base from V and 9 bases from J, with 7 bases in between.

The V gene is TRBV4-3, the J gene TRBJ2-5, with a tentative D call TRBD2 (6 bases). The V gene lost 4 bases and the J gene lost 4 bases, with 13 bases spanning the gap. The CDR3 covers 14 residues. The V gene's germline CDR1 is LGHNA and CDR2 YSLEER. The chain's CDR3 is CASSPGGGSETQYF. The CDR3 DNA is TGCGCCAGCAGCCCCGGCGGAGGGTCAGAGACCCAGTACTTC.

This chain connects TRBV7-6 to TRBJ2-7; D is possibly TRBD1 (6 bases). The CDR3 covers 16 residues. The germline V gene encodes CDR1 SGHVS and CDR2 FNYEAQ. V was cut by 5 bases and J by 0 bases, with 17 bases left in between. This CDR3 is CASSLRDTEYSYEQYF. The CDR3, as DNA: TGTGCCAGCAGCCTCAGGGACACGGAGTACTCCTACGAGCAGTACTTC. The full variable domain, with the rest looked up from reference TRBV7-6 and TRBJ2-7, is GAGVSQSPRYKVTKRGQDVALRCDPISGHVSLYWYRQALGQGPEFLTYFNYEAQQDKSGLPNDRFSAERPEGSISTLTIQRTEQRDSAMYRCASSLRDTEYSYEQYFGPGTRLTVT.

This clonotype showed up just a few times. Here the CDR3 reads CASSALTGIEQFF. As DNA, the CDR3 is TGTGCCAGCAGCGCTTTGACAGGGATTGAGCAGTTCTTC. This chain links TRBV7-3 with TRBJ2-1; 7 bases are shared with TRBD1. In germline, CDR1 is SGHTA, CDR2 FQGTGA. This CDR3 has 13 residues. Trimming at V came to 5 bases and at J to 9 bases, leaving 7 bases not matched to a gene.

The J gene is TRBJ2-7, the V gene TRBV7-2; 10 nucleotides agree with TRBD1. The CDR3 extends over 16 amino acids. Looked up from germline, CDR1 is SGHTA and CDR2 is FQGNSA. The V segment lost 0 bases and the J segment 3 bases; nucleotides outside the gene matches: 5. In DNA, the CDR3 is TGTGCCAGCAGCTTAGCCTGGGGGACAGGGGACTACGAGCAGTACTTC. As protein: CASSLAWGTGDYEQYF.

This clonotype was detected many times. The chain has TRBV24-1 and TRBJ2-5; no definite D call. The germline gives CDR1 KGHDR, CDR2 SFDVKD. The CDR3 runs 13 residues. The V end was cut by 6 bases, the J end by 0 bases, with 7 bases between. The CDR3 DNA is TGTGCCACCAGTAGCAACTACCAAGAGACCCAGTACTTC. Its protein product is CATSSNYQETQYF.

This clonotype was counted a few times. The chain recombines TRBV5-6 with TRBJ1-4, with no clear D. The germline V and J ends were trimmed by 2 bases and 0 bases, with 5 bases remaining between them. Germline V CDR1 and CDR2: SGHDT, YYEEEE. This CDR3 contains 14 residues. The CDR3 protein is CASSLASTNEKLFF. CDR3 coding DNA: TGTGCCAGCAGCTTAGCCTCAACTAATGAAAAACTGTTTTTT.

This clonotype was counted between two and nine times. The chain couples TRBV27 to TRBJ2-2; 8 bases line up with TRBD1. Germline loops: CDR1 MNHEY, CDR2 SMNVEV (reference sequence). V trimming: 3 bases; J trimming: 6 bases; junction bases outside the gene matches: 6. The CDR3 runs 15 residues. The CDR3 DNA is TGTGCCAGCAGTTTTGCCGGACAGGGTTCCGGGGAGCTGTTTTTT. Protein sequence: CASSFAGQGSGELFF.